This T cell receptor (beta chain) was captured in a study of blood T cell repertoires in COVID-19. Study information: T cells, B-cell-depleted T cells, or PBMCs provided the cDNA or gDNA that served as material.

In the original processing: Estimated nucleated cell counts came from reference gene primer amplification. This table comes from immunoSEQ multiplex PCR, and its TCRdb copy is limited to in-frame clones, with some not included. V, J and clone size derive from that table, while D and trimming were established from the DNA sequence. Of over 110,000 clones listed, 78% are singletons. This clone occurred a few times. This TCR came from a woman between 55 and 75 years old with acute or convalescent COVID-19. The specimen was peripheral blood.

The CDR3, as DNA: TGTGCCTCCCGGGCCAGGGATGGAAATTCACCCCTCCACTTT. Amino acid sequence: CASRARDGNSPLHF. This chain links TRBV19 with TRBJ1-6, with D possibly matching TRBD1 (5 bases). Germline V gene data show CDR1 as LNHDA and CDR2 as SQIVND (reference sequence). Trimming left V 11 bases short and J 7 bases short, with 18 bases between. This CDR3 spans 14 amino acids.